A selection of T cell receptor beta chains follows, all from one sample in a study of T-cell reconstitution after alpha-beta-depleted transplantation in children. TCRdb passed the PCR reads through MiXCR, listing each CDR3 protein once. The profile covers some 600,000 distinct CDR3 sequences, with approximately 15% appearing a single time and approximately 1% taken by the ten largest. Sequencing was performed on PBMCs from the stem cell graft donor, taken from the stem cell graft. Receptor source: a human donor who donated a stem cell graft to a child with acute myeloid leukemia. CDR3s include the opening cysteine and the closing phenylalanine or tryptophan. A D gene is named only where the DNA matches it firmly. Part of the rows lack a size; the others show once, few, many or a class for expanded clones.

D	J	V	size	DNA	CDR3
.	TRBJ1-1	TRBV10-3	many	TGTGCCATCAGTGACCGCCAGGGTAACACTGAAGCTTTCTTT	CAISDRQGNTEAFF
TRBD1	TRBJ1-1	TRBV7-2	.	TGTGCCAGCAGCCCGGGGAGGCCAGGGGGTTCTGAAGCTTTCTTT	CASSPGRPGGSEAFF
TRBD1	TRBJ2-1	TRBV7-2	few	TGTGCCAGCAGCTCAGAGGACAGGGGTGGAATCGATGAGCAGTTCTTC	CASSSEDRGGIDEQFF
.	TRBJ1-1	TRBV9	.	TGTGCCAGCAGCCCTAGTGCGGTGGGGACTGAAGCTTTCTTT	CASSPSAVGTEAFF
.	TRBJ1-2	TRBV9	many	TGTGCCAGCAGCGATCCCTATGGCTACACCTTC	CASSDPYGYTF
TRBD1	TRBJ1-1	TRBV20-1	few	TGCAGTGCTAGAGGGACAGGGGACACACCAACCAACACTGAAGCTTTCTTT	CSARGTGDTPTNTEAFF
.	TRBJ2-5	TRBV25-1	.	TGTGCCAGCAGTGATACAGGAGAGACCCAGTACTTC	CASSDTGETQYF
.	TRBJ1-1	TRBV7-8	.	TGTGCCAGCAGCTTAAATAGCGTGACTGAAGCTTTCTTT	CASSLNSVTEAFF
.	TRBJ1-6	TRBV11-2	many	TGTGCCAGCAGCTTAGGGTTGGACGGTTCACCCCTCCACTTT	CASSLGLDGSPLHF
.	TRBJ1-2	TRBV7-2	.	TGTGCCAGCAGCCCCCGGGAGGGCCCCTATGGCTACACCTTC	CASSPREGPYGYTF
.	TRBJ2-3	TRBV20-1	many	TGCAGTGCTAGAGATCTCTTGAGGGGCGCAGATACGCAGTATTTT	CSARDLLRGADTQYF
TRBD1	TRBJ2-5	TRBV7-2	.	TGTGCCAGCAGCTTAGTCGGGGGACAGGCGGTGGAGACCCAGTACTTC	CASSLVGGQAVETQYF
TRBD1	TRBJ1-6	TRBV7-2	few	TGTGCCAGCAGCTTACATGGAACAGGGGTTAGTTCACCCCTCCACTTT	CASSLHGTGVSSPLHF
TRBD2	TRBJ2-7	TRBV29-1	many	TGCAGCGTTGAGGGTCTAGCGGGGAACTACGAGCAGTACTTC	CSVEGLAGNYEQYF
TRBD1	TRBJ2-1	TRBV7-9	few	TGTGCCAGCAGCTCATACGACAGGGCAGAGTCTTACAATGAGCAGTTCTTC	CASSSYDRAESYNEQFF
TRBD2	TRBJ2-5	TRBV20-1	.	TGCAGTGCAACGCGCCTAGCGGTCGGCCAAGAGACCCAGTACTTC	CSATRLAVGQETQYF
TRBD1	TRBJ1-2	TRBV6-5	many	TGTGCCAGCAGTTACTCGGCGGGACAGTCCTCAGCTAACTATGGCTACACCTTC	CASSYSAGQSSANYGYTF
.	TRBJ1-2	TRBV20-1	many	TGCAGTGCTAGAGATCAGGGGTATGGCTACACCTTC	CSARDQGYGYTF
.	TRBJ2-3	TRBV5-1	many	TGCGCCAGCAGCTTGGTCTTCCCTGCTCGGGATACGCAGTATTTT	CASSLVFPARDTQYF
.	TRBJ2-1	TRBV20-1	few	TGCAGTGCTAGAAAAGGGCCTAGCTCCTACAATGAGCAGTTCTTC	CSARKGPSSYNEQFF
.	TRBJ1-1	TRBV7-9	.	TGTGCCAGCAGCCCTCCTCGAATGGCGTACACTGAAGCTTTCTTT	CASSPPRMAYTEAFF
.	TRBJ1-6	TRBV20-1	.	TGCAGTGCTAATTCCAGGGGCGATAATTCACCCCTCCACTTT	CSANSRGDNSPLHF
.	TRBJ1-5	TRBV20-1	.	TGCAGTGCTCCTCGGGGCGGCAATCAGCCCCAGCATTTT	CSAPRGGNQPQHF
TRBD1	TRBJ2-4	TRBV4-2	.	TGTGCCAGCAGCCGGGGACAGGGCGGGGTACTAGCCAAAAACATTCAGTACTTC	CASSRGQGGVLAKNIQYF
.	TRBJ2-1	TRBV20-1	many	TGCAGTGCTAGAGATAGGGGCCAGTCCGCCGGAGATGAGCAGTTCTTC	CSARDRGQSAGDEQFF
.	TRBJ1-5	TRBV20-1	many	TGCAGTGCTAGGAAGCGTGGCAGCCCTATCCTCAATCAGCCCCAGCATTTT	CSARKRGSPILNQPQHF
.	TRBJ1-1	TRBV5-5	.	TGTGCCAGCAGCTCCACCCCGGTGATGAACACTGAAGCTTTCTTT	CASSSTPVMNTEAFF
.	TRBJ1-2	TRBV29-1	many	TGCAGCGTTGAAGATACCCGACAGGCCTATGGCTACACCTTC	CSVEDTRQAYGYTF
.	TRBJ2-7	TRBV6-2/TRBV6-3	.	TGTGCCAGCAGTTATGTGAAGGTCTCCTACGAGCAGTACTTC	CASSYVKVSYEQYF
TRBD2	TRBJ2-1	TRBV20-1	many	TGCAGTGCTAGACCAAAGGCCAGAGCGGGGGGCTACAATGAGCAGTTCTTC	CSARPKARAGGYNEQFF
TRBD1	TRBJ2-3	TRBV6-1	many	TGTGCCAGCAGTGAAGGCAGGGGGCTTTGGGCAGATACGCAGTATTTT	CASSEGRGLWADTQYF
.	TRBJ1-1	TRBV20-1	few	TGCAGTGCTAGAGAGGGTCGACTTGAAGCTTTCTTT	CSAREGRLEAFF
TRBD2	TRBJ2-1	TRBV9	many	TGTGCCAGCAGCGTAGGGGCTAGCGGAAACAATGAGCAGTTCTTC	CASSVGASGNNEQFF
.	TRBJ1-2	TRBV20-1	many	TGCAGTGCTAGAGATAGGGCGGGGCGCGACTATGGCTACACCTTC	CSARDRAGRDYGYTF
.	TRBJ2-5	TRBV5-6	many	TGTGCCAGCAGCCCGGACGAGAGGGAGACCCAGTACTTC	CASSPDERETQYF
.	TRBJ2-7	TRBV3-1	.	TGTACCAGCTGTTTTGGCCCCGGGACCCAAGGAATAACCACCTACGAGCAGTACTTC	CTSCFGPGTQGITTYEQYF
.	TRBJ1-4	TRBV7-9	.	TGTGCCAGCAGCTTGGGCAGGGTACAAGAAAAACTGTTTTTT	CASSLGRVQEKLFF
.	TRBJ2-7	TRBV5-6	many	TGTGCCAGCAGCGTGACGGTTTACGAGCAGTACTTC	CASSVTVYEQYF
.	TRBJ1-2	TRBV24-1	many	TGTGCCACCAGTGATAAGTTGAGAAGTGGCTACACCTTC	CATSDKLRSGYTF
TRBD2	TRBJ2-5	TRBV18	.	TGTGCCAGCTCGCGTGACCGGGACTATGGAGAGACCCAGTACTTC	CASSRDRDYGETQYF
.	TRBJ2-2	TRBV12-3/TRBV12-4	.	TGTGCCAGCAGTTCCCCGTCTGGGCCCGCCACCGGGGAGCTGTTTTTT	CASSSPSGPATGELFF
.	TRBJ2-2	TRBV20-1	.	TGCAGTGCTAGAGATAAGAGGGGCGCGGCGAACACCGGGGAGCTGTTTTTT	CSARDKRGAANTGELFF